Below are 4 T cell receptor beta chains sequenced from a single sample in a study of cytomegalovirus exposure and HLA in healthy donors. PCR primers comprised 60 Vbeta and 13 Jbeta primers. Clones were read by immunoSEQ multiplex PCR, and TCRdb kept only the in-frame ones, dropping some. The sample yields some 180,000 clones, more than 65% seen once. The sample comprised PBMCs. The receptors stem from a female donor in good health and CMV-seronegative.

V usage is TRBV27 and J usage is TRBJ2-3; possible D gene TRBD2, 6 bases. Per germline, CDR1 MNHEY and CDR2 SMNVEV (reference sequence). Trimming removed 0 bases at V and 0 bases at J, with 19 bases between. This CDR3 spans 19 amino acids. The CDR3 spells CASSLSNRGALGSTDTQYF. The CDR3 nucleotides read TGTGCCAGCAGTTTATCGAATCGCGGGGCCCTCGGAAGCACAGATACGCAGTATTTT.

This rearrangement joins TRBV5-1 to TRBJ2-2; perhaps TRBD2 as D (5 bases). V shed 4 bases and J shed 2 bases, with 12 bases lying between them. The germline V gene has CDR1 SGHRS and CDR2 YFSETQ. The CDR3 has 15 residues. The CDR3 sequence: CASSLGRANTGELFF. The CDR3 bases are TGCGCCAGCAGCCTTGGGAGAGCTAACACCGGGGAGCTGTTTTTT.

The V and J genes are TRBV30 and TRBJ2-1; 7 bases agree with TRBD1. The V gene end was trimmed by 2 bases and the J gene end by 15 bases; junction bases not matched to a gene: 10. The CDR3 length is 12 residues. Germline CDR1 is GTSNPN and CDR2 is SVGIG (reference sequence). The CDR3 nucleotides read TGTGCCTGGAGTCCTGGGACAGCCCTTAGGTTCTTC. It specifies CAWSPGTALRFF.

This chain uses TRBV19 with TRBJ2-1; D gene uncertain. The V end lost 1 base, the J end lost 4 bases, and 11 bases lay between the germline ends. The CDR3 contains 15 residues. Per the germline V gene, CDR1 is LNHDA and CDR2 is SQIVND (reference sequence). CDR3 region: CASSIARRVYNEQFF. The CDR3, as DNA: TGTGCCAGTAGTATAGCCCGCCGAGTTTACAATGAGCAGTTCTTC. Drawing the rest from reference TRBV19 and TRBJ2-1, the complete variable domain is DGGITQSPKYLFRKEGQNVTLSCEQNLNHDAMYWYRQDPGQGLRLIYYSQIVNDFQKGDIAEGYSVSREKKESFPLTVTSAQKNPTAFYLCASSIARRVYNEQFFGPGTRLTVL.